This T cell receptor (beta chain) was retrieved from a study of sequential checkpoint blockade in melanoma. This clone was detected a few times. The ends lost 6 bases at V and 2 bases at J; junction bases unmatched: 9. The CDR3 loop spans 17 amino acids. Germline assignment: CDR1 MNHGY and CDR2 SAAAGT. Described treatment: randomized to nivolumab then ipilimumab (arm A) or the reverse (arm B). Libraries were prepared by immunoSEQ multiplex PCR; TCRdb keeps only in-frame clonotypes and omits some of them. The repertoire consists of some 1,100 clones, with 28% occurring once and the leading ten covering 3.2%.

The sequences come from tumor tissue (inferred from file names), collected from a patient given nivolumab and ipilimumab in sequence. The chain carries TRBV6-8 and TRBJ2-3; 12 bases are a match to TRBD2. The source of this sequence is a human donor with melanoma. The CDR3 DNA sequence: TGTGCCAGCAGCTCTGGACTAGCGGGGTTTATCACAGATACGCAGTATTTT. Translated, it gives CASSSGLAGFITDTQYF.